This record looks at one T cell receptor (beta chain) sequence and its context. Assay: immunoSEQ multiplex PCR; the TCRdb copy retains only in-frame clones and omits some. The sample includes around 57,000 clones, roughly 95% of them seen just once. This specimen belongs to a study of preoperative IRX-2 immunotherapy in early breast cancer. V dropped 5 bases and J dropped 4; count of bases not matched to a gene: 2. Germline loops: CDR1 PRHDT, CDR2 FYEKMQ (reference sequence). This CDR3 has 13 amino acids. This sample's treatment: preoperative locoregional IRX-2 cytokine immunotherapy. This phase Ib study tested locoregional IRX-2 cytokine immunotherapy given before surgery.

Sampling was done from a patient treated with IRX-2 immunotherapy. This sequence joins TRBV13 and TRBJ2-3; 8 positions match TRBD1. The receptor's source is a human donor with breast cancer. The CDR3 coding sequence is TGTGCCAGCAGCGAACAGGGGGCAGATACGCAGTATTTT. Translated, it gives CASSEQGADTQYF.